This TCR beta chain stems from a study of response to subunit inactivated influenza vaccine. Germline loops: CDR1 SGHTA, CDR2 FQGNSA. Deletions cut 6 bases from V and 2 bases from J, with 10 bases between. This CDR3 has 13 amino acids. General study findings and limits: It was suggested by the authors that few new T cells are recruited by each seasonal influenza vaccination.

This clonotype was detected ten times or more. Its antigen is not identified. Each CDR3 protein is one row after TCRdb ran MiXCR on the RT-PCR reads. The table includes about 500,000 distinct CDR3 sequences, more than 15% detected once. This chain uses TRBV7-2 with TRBJ2-5, with D perhaps matching TRBD1 (6 bases). The sequencing used CD4+ T cells sorted from PBMCs, collected less than 25 months after vaccination. This TCR was recovered from a man between 50 and 75 years old who received an inactivated influenza vaccine. In DNA, the CDR3 is TGTGCCAGCAGTAGACAGGTGCAAGAGACCCAGTACTTC. Translation gives CASSRQVQETQYF.